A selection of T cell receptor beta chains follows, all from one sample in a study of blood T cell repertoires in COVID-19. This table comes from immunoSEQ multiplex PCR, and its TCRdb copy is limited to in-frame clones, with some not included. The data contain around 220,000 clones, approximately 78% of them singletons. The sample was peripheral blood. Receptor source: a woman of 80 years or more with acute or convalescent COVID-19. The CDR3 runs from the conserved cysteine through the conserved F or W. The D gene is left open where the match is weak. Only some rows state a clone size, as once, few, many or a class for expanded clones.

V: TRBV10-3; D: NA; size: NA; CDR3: CAIRVQDGTEAFF
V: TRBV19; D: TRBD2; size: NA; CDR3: CASNPRGGLNTGELFF
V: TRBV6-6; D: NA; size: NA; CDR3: CASIRAGTGEKLFF
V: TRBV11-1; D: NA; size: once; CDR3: CASNAQGYNEQFF
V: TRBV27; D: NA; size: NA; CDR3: CASSLKGTGDEKLFF
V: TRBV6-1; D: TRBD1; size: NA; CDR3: CASSERDRAGTEAFF
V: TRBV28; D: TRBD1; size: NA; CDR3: CASSLSQGAIGNTIYF
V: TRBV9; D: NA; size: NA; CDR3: CASSVGAGQGQPQHF
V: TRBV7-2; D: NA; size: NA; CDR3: CASSLSSDTGNEQYF
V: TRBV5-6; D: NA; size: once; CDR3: CASSFLIDTEAFF
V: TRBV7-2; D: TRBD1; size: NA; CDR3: CASSFGQGVSPLHF
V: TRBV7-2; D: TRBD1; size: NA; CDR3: CASRRTGGDHEQYF
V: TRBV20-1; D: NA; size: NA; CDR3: CSASGTSWYEQYF
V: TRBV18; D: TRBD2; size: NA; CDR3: CASSTSGSSYEQFF
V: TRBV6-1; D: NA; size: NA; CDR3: CASSEAAADITEPQHF
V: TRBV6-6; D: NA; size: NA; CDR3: CASSYPGREGQETQYF